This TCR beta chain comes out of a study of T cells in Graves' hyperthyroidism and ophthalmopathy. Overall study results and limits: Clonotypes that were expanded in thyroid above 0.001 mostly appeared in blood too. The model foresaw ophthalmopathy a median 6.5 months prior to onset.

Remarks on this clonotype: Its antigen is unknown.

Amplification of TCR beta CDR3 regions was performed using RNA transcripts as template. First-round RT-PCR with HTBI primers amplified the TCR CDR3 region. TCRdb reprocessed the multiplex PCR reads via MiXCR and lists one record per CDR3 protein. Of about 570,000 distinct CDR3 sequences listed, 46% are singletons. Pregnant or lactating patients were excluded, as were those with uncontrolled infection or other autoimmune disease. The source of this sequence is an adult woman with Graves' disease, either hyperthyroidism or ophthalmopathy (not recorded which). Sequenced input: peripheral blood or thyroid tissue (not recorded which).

This CDR3 reads CAWNRQRGNEKLFF. The CDR3 DNA follows: TGTGCCTGGAACCGACAGAGGGGTAATGAAAAACTGTTTTTT. The rearrangement uses TRBV30 and TRBJ1-4; D possibly corresponds to TRBD1 (5 bases). The CDR3 consists of 14 residues. V was shortened by 4 bases and J by 4 bases, with 13 bases between the two germline ends. Germline CDR1 is GTSNPN and CDR2 is SVGIG (reference sequence).